This is a list of T cell receptor beta chains from one sample in a study of response to subunit inactivated influenza vaccine. TCRdb re-called the RT-PCR reads through MiXCR, storing one row per CDR3 protein. The table lists 560,000 or so distinct CDR3 sequences, under 9% of them singletons. Material: PBMCs from blood, obtained around 2 years after vaccination. The receptors derive from a man aged 50 to 69 who received an inactivated influenza vaccine. CDR3s leave out the opening cysteine and the closing phenylalanine or tryptophan. The order of the fields is J gene, clone size, V gene, CDR3 protein. Rows give clone size only sometimes, using once, few, many, or a class for an expanded clone.

TRBJ2-5 | few | TRBV24-1 | ATSDPRGGETQY
TRBJ2-1 | many | TRBV9 | ASSAAFWEGEVNEQF
TRBJ2-7 | . | TRBV12-3/TRBV12-4 | ASSRWTGGTDEQY
TRBJ2-1 | few | TRBV11-2 | ASSLVLAFYNEQF
TRBJ1-5 | few | TRBV2 | ASSRSPQRQPQH
TRBJ2-3 | once | TRBV6-2/TRBV6-3 | ASSFPIYRGGPDTQY
TRBJ2-6 | . | TRBV6-2/TRBV6-3 | ASSYGVWRASSGANVLT
TRBJ2-5 | . | TRBV28 | ASSLYSWGTQY
TRBJ1-4 | few | TRBV3-1 | ASSPFDGNEKLF
TRBJ2-7 | many | TRBV20-1 | SAKVRGYEQY
TRBJ1-1 | many | TRBV10-3 | AISGYLNTEAF
TRBJ2-1 | . | TRBV9 | ASSPGAYEQF
TRBJ2-3 | few | TRBV20-1 | RASRAGGQRTDTQY
TRBJ2-7 | few | TRBV5-1 | ASSLAGSRYEQY
TRBJ1-5 | many | TRBV6-1 | ASSPRTGVSNQPQH
TRBJ1-5 | . | TRBV10-3 | AISGEMSQPQH
TRBJ1-2 | . | TRBV28 | ASSGWEAVYGFG
TRBJ1-3 | many | TRBV6-2/TRBV6-3 | ASSYSIYPGSGNTIY
TRBJ2-3 | . | TRBV28 | ASSLFTSGTDTQY
TRBJ2-2 | many | TRBV20-1 | SARDGDRNTGELF
TRBJ1-2 | few | TRBV4-2 | ASSQALIIGFLTNYGYT
TRBJ2-1 | many | TRBV12-3/TRBV12-4 | ASSPGLAGGLSYNEQF
TRBJ2-2 | many | TRBV20-1 | SARGGAGDTGELF
TRBJ1-2 | . | TRBV7-6 | ASSLGTGSSGYT
TRBJ1-4 | many | TRBV4-2 | ASSQGDSVGEKLF
TRBJ2-1 | few | TRBV5-4 | ASSSAGQGEQF
TRBJ2-5 | . | TRBV7-2 | ASSLSTRETQY
TRBJ1-5 | few | TRBV10-2 | ASSEMDQPQH
TRBJ2-3 | many | TRBV7-9 | ASSLAVASDTQY
TRBJ2-2 | few | TRBV2 | ASSVVRELF
TRBJ2-5 | many | TRBV9 | ASSVGDRGRETQY
TRBJ1-1 | . | TRBV25-1 | ASGAIVTF